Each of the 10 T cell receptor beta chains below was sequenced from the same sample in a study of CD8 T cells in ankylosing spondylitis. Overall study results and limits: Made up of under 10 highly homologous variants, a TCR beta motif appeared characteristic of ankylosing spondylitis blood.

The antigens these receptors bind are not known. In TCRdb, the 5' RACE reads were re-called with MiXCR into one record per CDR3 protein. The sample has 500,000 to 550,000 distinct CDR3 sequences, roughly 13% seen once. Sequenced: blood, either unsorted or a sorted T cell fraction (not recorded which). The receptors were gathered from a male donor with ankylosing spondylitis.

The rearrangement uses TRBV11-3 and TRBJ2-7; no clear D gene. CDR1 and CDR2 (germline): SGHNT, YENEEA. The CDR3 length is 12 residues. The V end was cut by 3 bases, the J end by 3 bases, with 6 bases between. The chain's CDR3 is CASSFGRYEQYV. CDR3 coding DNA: TGTGCCAGCAGCTTCGGCCGCTACGAGCAGTACGTC.

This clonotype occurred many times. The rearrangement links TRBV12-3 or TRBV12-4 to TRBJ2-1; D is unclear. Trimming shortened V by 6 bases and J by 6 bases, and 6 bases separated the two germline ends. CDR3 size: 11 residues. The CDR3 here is CASSFSNEQFF. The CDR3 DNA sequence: TGTGCCAGCAGCTTTAGCAATGAGCAGTTCTTC.

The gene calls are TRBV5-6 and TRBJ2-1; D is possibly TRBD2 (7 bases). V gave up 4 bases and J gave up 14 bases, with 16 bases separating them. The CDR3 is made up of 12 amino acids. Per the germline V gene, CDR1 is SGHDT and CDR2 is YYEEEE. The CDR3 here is CASSTRWEGEFF. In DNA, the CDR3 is TGTGCCAGCAGCACTAGGTGGGAGGGGGAGTTCTTC.

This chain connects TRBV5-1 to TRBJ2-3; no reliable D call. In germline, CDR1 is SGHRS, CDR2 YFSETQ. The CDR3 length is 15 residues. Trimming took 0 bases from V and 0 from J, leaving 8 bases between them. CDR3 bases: TGCGCCAGCAGCTTGGACGCGGCAAGCACAGATACGCAGTATTTT. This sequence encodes CASSLDAASTDTQYF.

The CDR3 DNA is TGTGCCAGCAGCTTAGATCCCGGTAGCACAGATACGCAGTATTTT. This sequence encodes CASSLDPGSTDTQYF. The V call is TRBV7-2, the J call TRBJ2-3; the D is unclear. The ends were cut back, 1 base at V and 0 bases at J, with 8 bases in the middle. The CDR3 contains 15 residues. The germline V gene encodes CDR1 SGHTA and CDR2 FQGNSA.

CDR3 loop: CSVSMEGNIQYF. CDR3 nucleotides: TGCAGCGTTTCAATGGAGGGGAACATTCAGTACTTC. J is TRBJ2-4 and V is TRBV29-1; D is possibly TRBD2 (6 bases). The V end was cut by 5 bases, the J end by 7 bases, with 12 bases between. The CDR3 spans 12 residues. Germline V CDR1 and CDR2: SQVTM, ANQGSEA.

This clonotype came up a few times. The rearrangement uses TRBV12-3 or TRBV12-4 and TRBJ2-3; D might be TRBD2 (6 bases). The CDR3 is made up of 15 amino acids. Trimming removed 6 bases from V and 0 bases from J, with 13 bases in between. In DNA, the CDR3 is TGTGCCAGCAGCTTCGACGGGACTAGCACAGATACGCAGTATTTT. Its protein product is CASSFDGTSTDTQYF.

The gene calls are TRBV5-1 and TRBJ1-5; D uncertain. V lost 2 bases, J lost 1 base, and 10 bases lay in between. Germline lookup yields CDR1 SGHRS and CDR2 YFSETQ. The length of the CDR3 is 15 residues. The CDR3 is CASSLSDGSNQPQHF. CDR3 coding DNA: TGCGCCAGCAGCTTATCGGACGGGAGCAATCAGCCCCAGCATTTT.

CDR3 residues: CASSLVLGDNEQFF. The CDR3 DNA reads as TGTGCCAGCAGCTTAGTTCTCGGGGACAATGAGCAGTTCTTC. The genes are TRBV7-9 and TRBJ2-1; TRBD2 is a possible D gene (5 bases). Germline CDR1 and CDR2: SEHNR and FQNEAQ (reference sequence). V was pared by 1 base and J by 5 bases, with 9 bases between. CDR3 length: 14 residues.

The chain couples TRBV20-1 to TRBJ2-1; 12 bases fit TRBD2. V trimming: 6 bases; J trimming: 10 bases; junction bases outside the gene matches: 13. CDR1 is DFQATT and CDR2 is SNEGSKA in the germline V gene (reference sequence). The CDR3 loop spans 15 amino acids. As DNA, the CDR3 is TGCAGTGCGCCTCCTAGCGGGAGGGAGGTCGGAGAGCAGTTCTTC. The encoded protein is CSAPPSGREVGEQFF.